A single sample is the source of the 23 T cell receptor beta chains below, sequenced in a study of blood T cell repertoires in COVID-19. Method: immunoSEQ multiplex PCR; TCRdb's copy keeps in-frame clones and lacks some. The profile shows roughly 39,000 clones, roughly 90% of them singletons. What was sequenced was peripheral blood. The receptor set was obtained from a human donor in a cohort sampled during active COVID-19.

The rearrangement joins TRBV5-4 to TRBJ1-2; D not certain. The germline V and J ends were trimmed by 1 base and 4 bases, with 8 bases remaining between them. CDR3 length: 13 amino acids. CDR1 is SGHNT, CDR2 YYREEE, per germline (reference sequence). The CDR3: CASSLPTSYGYTF. The CDR3 bases are TGTGCCAGCAGCTTGCCCACCAGCTATGGCTACACCTTC.

V usage is TRBV6-5 and J usage is TRBJ1-4; D remains unclear. Germline V lookup: CDR1 MNHEY, CDR2 SVGAGI. The ends were cut back, 6 bases at V and 5 bases at J, with 13 bases in the middle. CDR3 length: 14 residues. The CDR3 protein is CASRIGGENEKLFF. The DNA of the CDR3 is TGTGCCAGCAGGATCGGTGGGGAGAATGAAAAACTGTTTTTT.

The J gene is TRBJ2-1, the V gene TRBV5-1, with 8 bases aligning to TRBD1. Germline CDR1 and CDR2: SGHRS and YFSETQ. The CDR3 is 14 residues long. Trimming at V came to 5 bases and at J to 4 bases, leaving 5 bases not matched to a gene. In DNA form, the CDR3 reads TGCGCCAGCAGAGGGACAGGAAATTACAATGAGCAGTTCTTC. It yields the protein CASRGTGNYNEQFF.

The chain carries TRBV5-1 and TRBJ2-1, with 11 bases lining up with TRBD2. The CDR3 is 16 residues long. V dropped 0 bases and J dropped 3; count of bases not matched to a gene: 2. Germline V gene sequence: CDR1 SGHRS, CDR2 YFSETQ. CDR3 DNA: TGCGCCAGCAGCTTGGAAGGGACTAGCGGCTACAATGAGCAGTTCTTC. It codes for CASSLEGTSGYNEQFF. Filled out from reference TRBV5-1 and TRBJ2-1, the complete variable domain reads KAGVTQTPRYLIKTRGQQVTLSCSPISGHRSVSWYQQTPGQGLQFLFEYFSETQRNKGNFPGRFSGRQFSNSRSEMNVSTLELGDSALYLCASSLEGTSGYNEQFFGPGTRLTVL.

V and J are TRBV7-2 and TRBJ1-2, with D tentatively TRBD1 (5 bases). CDR1 and CDR2 (germline): SGHTA, FQGNSA. This CDR3 spans 15 amino acids. V was trimmed by 6 bases and J by 0 bases, leaving 14 bases between them. In DNA, the CDR3 is TGTGCCAGCAGTACAGGCGTCGGCTCTAACTATGGCTACACCTTC. Translating gives CASSTGVGSNYGYTF.

The table lists this clone with a few counts. This chain connects TRBV30 to TRBJ1-4; 8 bases line up with TRBD1. The germline V gene encodes CDR1 GTSNPN and CDR2 SVGIG (reference sequence). This CDR3 is 15 amino acids long. V lost 1 base, J lost 3 bases, and 4 bases stayed unmatched. CDR3 in amino acids: CAWSGGTGANEKLFF. CDR3 sequence (DNA): TGTGCCTGGAGTGGAGGGACAGGTGCTAATGAAAAACTGTTTTTT.

The J gene is TRBJ1-1, the V gene TRBV4-1; tentatively, D is TRBD1 (5 bases). The germline V gene has CDR1 MGHRA and CDR2 YSYEKL. CDR3 size: 17 residues. The germline V and J ends were trimmed by 1 base and 0 bases, with 15 bases remaining between them. The CDR3 sequence: CASSQVPGGVLNTEAFF. The CDR3 coding sequence is TGCGCCAGCAGCCAAGTACCGGGGGGAGTTTTGAACACTGAAGCTTTCTTT.

J is TRBJ2-7 and V is TRBV28; 9 bases match TRBD1. This CDR3 is built from 17 residues. The V gene end was trimmed by 1 base and the J gene end by 0 bases; junction bases not matched to a gene: 7. The germline V gene has CDR1 MDHEN and CDR2 SYDVKM. The CDR3 loop reads CASSLYLGTGISYEQYF. The CDR3 DNA reads TGTGCCAGCAGTTTATATCTGGGGACAGGGATCTCCTACGAGCAGTACTTC.

This CDR3 is CASSQGRGFQETQYF. For the CDR3, the DNA is TGTGCCAGCAGCCAAGGTCGCGGGTTCCAAGAGACCCAGTACTTC. The chain combines TRBV4-2 with TRBJ2-5; a weak D match, TRBD2 (5 bases). The CDR3 loop spans 15 amino acids. Trimming pared 1 base from V and 1 base from J, leaving 10 bases between. The germline gives CDR1 LGHNA, CDR2 YNFKEQ.

The rearrangement uses TRBV7-6 and TRBJ1-6; unclear D gene. With 1 base removed from V and 7 bases from J, the gap between germline ends came to 5 bases. This CDR3 has 13 amino acids. Germline lookup yields CDR1 SGHVS and CDR2 FNYEAQ. This CDR3 reads CASSLELNSPLHF. The CDR3 DNA reads as TGTGCCAGCAGCTTAGAACTCAATTCACCCCTCCACTTT.

As for this clone: Mismatch with germline at one junction end may stem from a read error. Distinct nucleotide sequences in the sample also encode this CDR3. This chain joins TRBV7-8 and TRBJ2-7, with 7 bases that match TRBD2. CDR1 and CDR2 (germline): SGHVS, FQNEAQ. This CDR3 region has 15 residues. CDR3 in amino acids: CASSLEAGSSYEQYF. CDR3 nucleotide sequence: TGTGCCAGCAGCTTAGAAGCGGGGAGCTCCTACGAACAGTACTTC.

In DNA form, the CDR3 reads TGTGCCAGCAGCTTATACCCTAACAGGGTCACCGGGGAGCTGTTTTTT. Its protein is CASSLYPNRVTGELFF. V gene TRBV7-2 combines with J gene TRBJ2-2, with TRBD1 as a possible D gene (6 bases). This CDR3 has 16 amino acids. Trimming took off 2 bases at V and 4 bases at J, with 14 bases between the two ends. CDR1 is SGHTA, CDR2 FQGNSA, per germline.

The V gene is TRBV6-4, the J gene TRBJ2-1; 14 bases map to TRBD2. V was pared by 5 bases and J by 10 bases, with 10 bases of the junction left unmatched. This CDR3 has 16 amino acids. Germline loops: CDR1 MRHNA, CDR2 SNTAGT. The CDR3 reads CASSYKGTSGSYEQFF. CDR3 sequence (DNA): TGTGCCAGCAGTTACAAAGGGACTAGCGGGAGTTACGAGCAGTTCTTC.

J is TRBJ2-4 and V is TRBV5-1; 7 bases map to TRBD1. Germline trimming cut 5 bases from V and 9 bases from J; bases unmatched to any gene: 11. The V gene's germline CDR1 is SGHRS and CDR2 YFSETQ. The CDR3 has 14 amino acids. CDR3 protein: CASRSSQQGSIQYF. As DNA, the CDR3 is TGCGCCAGCAGATCAAGTCAACAGGGGTCCATTCAGTACTTC.

CDR3 nucleotides: TGTGCCAGCAGCTTAGGGGCAGGAACTAATGAAAAACTGTTTTTT. Protein: CASSLGAGTNEKLFF. The chain has TRBV7-9 and TRBJ1-4; D gene ambiguous. The CDR3 consists of 15 residues. V gave up 1 base and J gave up 1 base, with 7 bases separating them. The V gene's germline CDR1 is SEHNR and CDR2 FQNEAQ (reference sequence).

The chain employs TRBV28 and TRBJ1-1; 8 nucleotides match TRBD1. J gave up 2 bases and V 6 bases, and 20 bases lay outside the gene matches. The germline gives CDR1 MDHEN, CDR2 SYDVKM. The CDR3 runs 19 residues. The CDR3 DNA reads TGTGCCAGCAGCCGAAATCCTCAGGGGGCGGTAGGATATAACACTGAAGCTTTCTTT. It translates to CASSRNPQGAVGYNTEAFF.

The chain joins TRBV4-3 to TRBJ2-1; 12 nucleotides agree with TRBD2. The junction had 3 bases not matched to a gene; V was cut back by 2 bases and J by 4 bases. Germline assignment: CDR1 LGHNA and CDR2 YSLEER. This CDR3 is built from 16 residues. The CDR3 is CASSQLAGGPYNEQFF. As DNA, the CDR3 is TGCGCCAGCAGCCAACTAGCGGGAGGGCCGTACAATGAGCAGTTCTTC.

This clone was detected only once. V and J are TRBV7-8 and TRBJ1-3; D is uncertain. The CDR3 loop spans 12 amino acids. Germline V gene sequence: CDR1 SGHVS, CDR2 FQNEAQ. Trimming left V 5 bases short and J 4 bases short, with 6 bases between. CDR3 loop: CASSKSGNTIYF. CDR3 coding DNA: TGTGCCAGCAGCAAGAGCGGAAACACCATATATTTT.

This sequence joins TRBV6-2 or TRBV6-3 and TRBJ2-7; D ambiguous. Looked up from germline, CDR1 is MNHEY and CDR2 is SVGEGT. V lost 4 bases and J lost 0, with 10 bases in between. The CDR3 is made up of 14 amino acids. CDR3 in DNA: TGTGCCAGCAGTTTTCAGGCCCCCTCCTACGAGCAGTACTTC. It yields the protein CASSFQAPSYEQYF.

The chain uses TRBV15 and TRBJ2-6; D ambiguous. In germline, CDR1 is LNHNV, CDR2 YYDKDF (reference sequence). CDR3 size: 15 residues. With 5 bases removed from V and 2 bases from J, the gap between germline ends came to 10 bases. Here the CDR3 DNA reads TGTGCCACCAGCGGCCGATCCCCTGGGGCCAACGTCCTGACTTTC. This gives the protein CATSGRSPGANVLTF.

This clone showed up just once. The chain uses TRBV5-1 and TRBJ1-1; no clear D. V was shortened by 0 bases and J by 3 bases, with 12 bases between the two germline ends. This CDR3 has 15 residues. Germline V gene data show CDR1 as SGHRS and CDR2 as YFSETQ. The CDR3: CASSLGTDGYTEAFF. DNA for the CDR3: TGCGCCAGCAGCTTGGGGACTGATGGTTACACTGAAGCTTTCTTT.

The chain recombines TRBV7-9 with TRBJ2-1; 10 bases fit TRBD2. The CDR3 spans 16 residues. Germline V gene sequence: CDR1 SEHNR, CDR2 FQNEAQ (reference sequence). J lost 8 bases, V lost 2 bases, and 9 bases had no gene match. The chain's CDR3 is CASSLRASGSSDEQFF. As DNA, the CDR3 is TGTGCCAGCAGCTTACGGGCTAGCGGGAGTTCGGATGAGCAGTTCTTC.

This chain links TRBV10-3 with TRBJ2-1, with 11 bases identical to TRBD2. The CDR3 has 15 amino acids. Germline trimming cut 6 bases from V and 4 bases from J; bases unmatched to any gene: 5. Germline CDR1 ENHRY, CDR2 SYGVKD. The CDR3, as DNA: TGTGCCATCAGCAACCTAGCGGGAGGTTACAATGAGCAGTTCTTC. Protein: CAISNLAGGYNEQFF.